The 19 T cell receptor beta chains listed next were all sequenced from one sample in a study of graft-versus-host responses after intestinal transplantation. Profiling relied on immunoSEQ multiplex PCR, and the TCRdb table lists in-frame clones only, not all of them. The table has 23,000 or so clones, around 80% seen once. Their cognate antigens are unknown. The input for sequencing was unstimulated CD8+ T cells sorted from spleen or lymph node cells, taken before transplant. These receptors were collected from a human donor who was the organ donor for an intestinal transplant.

The chain has TRBV5-1 and TRBJ1-5; the D gene is possibly TRBD1 (6 bases). Germline assignment: CDR1 SGHRS and CDR2 YFSETQ. Trimming removed 4 bases at V and 6 bases at J, with 23 bases between. The CDR3 runs 17 residues. The CDR3 DNA follows: TGCGCCAGCAGCCTACCCCAAGGACAGTCATCGGGTCAGCCCCAGCATTTT. The encoded protein is CASSLPQGQSSGQPQHF.

The chain links TRBV7-8 to TRBJ2-7, with D unresolved. Trimming took off 1 base at V and 4 bases at J, with 8 bases between the two ends. The germline CDR1 and CDR2 sequences are SGHVS and FQNEAQ. There are 13 residues in the CDR3. CDR3 protein: CASSLGRDYEQYF. The CDR3 DNA is TGTGCCAGCAGCTTAGGTCGAGATTACGAGCAGTACTTC.

The chain links TRBV10-1 to TRBJ1-1, with D hard to call. V lost 4 bases and J 4 bases, leaving 4 bases between the germline ends. This CDR3 comprises 11 residues. CDR1 WNHNN and CDR2 SYGVQD come from the germline V gene (reference sequence). The CDR3 region is CASSAGTEAFF. The CDR3 region has the DNA TGCGCCAGCAGTGCGGGCACTGAAGCTTTCTTT.

This clone has a single count. The J gene is TRBJ1-2, the V gene TRBV16; TRBD1 matches 7 bases. Germline CDR1 and CDR2: KGHSY and FQNENV. With 0 bases clipped from V and 8 bases from J, the junction kept 6 bases outside the gene matches. The CDR3 is 14 residues long. CDR3 nucleotides: TGTGCCAGCAGCCAATCCCGGACAGGCAACGGCTACACCTTC. Translation: CASSQSRTGNGYTF.

J is TRBJ2-7 and V is TRBV5-1, with TRBD1 identical over 8 bases. This CDR3 comprises 16 residues. Germline V CDR1 and CDR2: SGHRS, YFSETQ. Trimming cost V 4 bases and J 6 bases; bases outside gene matches: 15. The CDR3 loop is CASSIYQIGQGTEQYF. The CDR3 coding sequence is TGCGCCAGCAGCATTTATCAAATTGGACAGGGAACCGAGCAGTACTTC.

This sequence joins TRBV27 and TRBJ1-2, with TRBD1 as a possible D gene (5 bases). Germline CDR1 is MNHEY and CDR2 is SMNVEV (reference sequence). The V end was cut by 5 bases, the J end by 2 bases, with 12 bases between. CDR3 length equals 14 residues. This CDR3 reads CASSPPGGNYGYTF. Written as DNA, the CDR3 is TGTGCCAGCAGTCCCCCGGGGGGGAACTATGGCTACACCTTC.

This chain joins TRBV19 and TRBJ1-1, with a weak D call TRBD1 (5 bases). The CDR3 runs 15 residues. Trimming took off 2 bases at V and 2 bases at J, with 12 bases between the two ends. CDR1 LNHDA and CDR2 SQIVND come from the germline V gene (reference sequence). The DNA of the CDR3 is TGTGCCAGTAGTATATTTCCAGGGCTAAACACTGAAGCTTTCTTT. Translated: CASSIFPGLNTEAFF.

This clone was seen a few times. V and J are TRBV5-1 and TRBJ2-2; possibly TRBD1 or TRBD2 for D (5 bases each). Germline CDR1 reads SGHRS; CDR2 reads YFSETQ. V shed 0 bases and J shed 2 bases, with 14 bases lying between them. This CDR3 contains 17 residues. The CDR3 region is CASSLGAFRDNTGELFF. The CDR3 nucleotides are TGCGCCAGCAGCTTGGGGGCCTTTCGGGACAACACCGGGGAGCTGTTTTTT. The full variable domain, completed using reference TRBV5-1 and TRBJ2-2, is KAGVTQTPRYLIKTRGQQVTLSCSPISGHRSVSWYQQTPGQGLQFLFEYFSETQRNKGNFPGRFSGRQFSNSRSEMNVSTLELGDSALYLCASSLGAFRDNTGELFFGEGSRLTVL.

CDR3 sequence (DNA): TGTGCCATCAGTGACGATCGGATCTCCTACAATGAGCAGTTCTTC. This translates into CAISDDRISYNEQFF. V usage is TRBV10-3 and J usage is TRBJ2-1; D is unclear. The CDR3 has 15 amino acids. V was clipped by 3 bases and J by 0 bases, with 9 bases between them. Germline V gives CDR1 ENHRY, CDR2 SYGVKD.

The J gene is TRBJ2-7, the V gene TRBV5-1; 9 positions agree with TRBD1. The length of the CDR3 is 15 residues. Germline V gene data show CDR1 as SGHRS and CDR2 as YFSETQ. The junction had 4 bases not matched to a gene; V was cut back by 3 bases and J by 0 bases. The CDR3 loop reads CASSSLTGGSYEQYF. For the CDR3, the DNA is TGCGCCAGCAGCTCCCTGACAGGGGGCTCCTACGAGCAGTACTTC.

The genes are TRBV12-2 and TRBJ2-4; the table's D call of TRBD1 was not tested on the DNA. TRBV12-2 is noted as a pseudogene. There are 18 residues in the CDR3. CDR3 sequence (DNA): TGTGCAAGTCGCTTAGGACAGGGGCATAAAAACGGCAAAAACATTCAGTACTTC. This encodes CASRLGQGHKNGKNIQYF.

V is TRBV6-5 and J is TRBJ2-3, with no clear D. V was shortened by 5 bases and J by 4 bases, with 10 bases between the two germline ends. This CDR3 region has 13 residues. Germline values: CDR1 MNHEY, CDR2 SVGAGI. CDR3 nucleotides: TGTGCCAGCAGTCCCATTAAGGCAGATACGCAGTATTTT. It yields the protein CASSPIKADTQYF.

The rearrangement joins TRBV7-9 to TRBJ2-7; 11 bases map to TRBD2. This CDR3 comprises 15 residues. The germline V gene has CDR1 SEHNR and CDR2 FQNEAQ (reference sequence). V dropped 6 bases and J dropped 7; count of bases not matched to a gene: 11. CDR3 sequence reads: CASSGTSGASAEQYF. In DNA, the CDR3 is TGTGCCAGCAGTGGGACTAGCGGCGCTTCGGCGGAGCAGTACTTC.

CDR3 nucleotide sequence: TGCGCCAGCAGCCTAGAGGGGAGCACTGAAGCTTTCTTT. It yields the protein CASSLEGSTEAFF. V is TRBV4-1 and J is TRBJ1-1; D is perhaps TRBD1 (5 bases). V was clipped by 4 bases and J by 4 bases, with 10 bases between them. Germline loops: CDR1 MGHRA, CDR2 YSYEKL. The CDR3 length is 13 residues.

The rearrangement uses TRBV6-5 and TRBJ2-1, with 10 bases fitting TRBD2. Trimming cost V 1 base and J 4 bases; bases outside gene matches: 1. In germline, CDR1 is MNHEY, CDR2 SVGAGI. This CDR3 has 15 residues. The CDR3 reads CASSYLAGGYNEQFF. CDR3 in DNA: TGTGCCAGCAGTTACTTAGCGGGAGGATACAATGAGCAGTTCTTC.

The V gene is TRBV4-1, the J gene TRBJ1-2; 7 bases line up with TRBD1. V gave up 1 base and J gave up 1 base; unmatched junction bases: 3. CDR1 and CDR2 (germline): MGHRA, YSYEKL. The CDR3 consists of 15 residues. The CDR3 loop reads CASSQGQGGNYGYTF. In DNA, the CDR3 is TGCGCCAGCAGCCAAGGACAGGGAGGTAACTATGGCTACACCTTC.

The chain carries TRBV5-5 and TRBJ2-5; tentative D call: TRBD1 (6 bases). Germline-derived CDR1 and CDR2 are SGHKS and YYEKEE (reference sequence). The germline V and J ends were trimmed by 0 bases and 1 base, with 7 bases remaining between them. The CDR3 has 14 amino acids. The CDR3 DNA reads TGTGCCAGCAGCTTGGGGACAGCCCAAGAGACCCAGTACTTC. This translates into CASSLGTAQETQYF.

As to this clone: In the same sample, other DNA sequences code for this CDR3. V is TRBV5-1 and J is TRBJ2-2, with D unresolved. V lost 4 bases and J 1 base, leaving 20 bases between the germline ends. The CDR3 covers 18 residues. Looked up from germline, CDR1 is SGHRS and CDR2 is YFSETQ. The CDR3 loop reads CASSPTVQVLVNTGELFF. The CDR3 DNA reads as TGCGCCAGCAGCCCTACGGTCCAGGTTTTAGTGAACACCGGGGAGCTGTTTTTT.

This clone has a single count. This chain uses TRBV5-5 with TRBJ2-5; TRBD2 might be the D (5 bases). Germline V gene lookup returns CDR1 SGHKS and CDR2 YYEKEE (reference sequence). The ends were cut back, 4 bases at V and 5 bases at J, with 12 bases in the middle. The CDR3 contains 13 residues. The CDR3 reads CASSLGSGETQYF. CDR3 sequence (DNA): TGTGCCAGCAGCCTGGGGTCGGGGGAGACCCAGTACTTC.